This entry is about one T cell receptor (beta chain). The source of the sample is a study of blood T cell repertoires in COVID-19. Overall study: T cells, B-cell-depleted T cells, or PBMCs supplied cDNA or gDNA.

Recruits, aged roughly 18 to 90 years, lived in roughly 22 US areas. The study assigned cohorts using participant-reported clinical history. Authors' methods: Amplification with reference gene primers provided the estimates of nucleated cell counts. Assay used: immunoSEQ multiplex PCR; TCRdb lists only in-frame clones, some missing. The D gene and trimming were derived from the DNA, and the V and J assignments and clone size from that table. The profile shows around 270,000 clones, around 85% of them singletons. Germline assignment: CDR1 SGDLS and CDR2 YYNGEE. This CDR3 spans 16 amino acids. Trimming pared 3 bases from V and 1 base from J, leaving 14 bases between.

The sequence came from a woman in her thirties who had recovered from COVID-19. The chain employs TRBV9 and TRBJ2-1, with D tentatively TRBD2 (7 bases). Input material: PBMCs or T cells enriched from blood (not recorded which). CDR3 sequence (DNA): TGTGCCAGCAGCGGGGGGGCTAGCGGTTCCTACAATGAGCAGTTCTTC. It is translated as CASSGGASGSYNEQFF. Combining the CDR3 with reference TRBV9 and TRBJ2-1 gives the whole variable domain DSGVTQTPKHLITATGQRVTLRCSPRSGDLSVYWYQQSLDQGLQFLIQYYNGEERAKGNILERFSAQQFPDLHSELNLSSLELGDSALYFCASSGGASGSYNEQFFGPGTRLTVL.